This entry lists 2 T cell receptor beta chains sequenced from one sample in a study of shared clonotypes between healthy human individuals. The repertoire was sequenced with immunoSEQ multiplex PCR; TCRdb's copy has only in-frame clones and lacks some. This table has fewer than 350,000 clones, about nine tenths appearing once. Sequencing input: memory CD8+ T cells sorted from blood. Subset indicated: CD45RO+ cells pooled with CCR7-negative TemRA cells. These receptors were taken from a man younger than 35 in good health.

The V and J genes are TRBV27 and TRBJ2-7; 7 bases are shared with TRBD1. The CDR3 is 16 amino acids. CDR1 and CDR2 (germline): MNHEY, SMNVEV (reference sequence). With 0 bases clipped from V and 3 bases from J, the junction kept 8 bases outside the gene matches. The CDR3: CASSLSAKGANYEQYF. CDR3 DNA: TGTGCCAGCAGTTTATCGGCTAAGGGGGCAAACTACGAGCAGTACTTC.

The V call is TRBV27, the J call TRBJ1-2; D call uncertain. Germline CDR1 MNHEY, CDR2 SMNVEV (reference sequence). V lost 3 bases and J 2 bases, leaving 7 bases between the germline ends. This CDR3 is built from 13 residues. The DNA for the CDR3 is TGTGCCAGCAGTTTGGGAGGGAACTATGGCTACACCTTC. Encoded protein: CASSLGGNYGYTF.